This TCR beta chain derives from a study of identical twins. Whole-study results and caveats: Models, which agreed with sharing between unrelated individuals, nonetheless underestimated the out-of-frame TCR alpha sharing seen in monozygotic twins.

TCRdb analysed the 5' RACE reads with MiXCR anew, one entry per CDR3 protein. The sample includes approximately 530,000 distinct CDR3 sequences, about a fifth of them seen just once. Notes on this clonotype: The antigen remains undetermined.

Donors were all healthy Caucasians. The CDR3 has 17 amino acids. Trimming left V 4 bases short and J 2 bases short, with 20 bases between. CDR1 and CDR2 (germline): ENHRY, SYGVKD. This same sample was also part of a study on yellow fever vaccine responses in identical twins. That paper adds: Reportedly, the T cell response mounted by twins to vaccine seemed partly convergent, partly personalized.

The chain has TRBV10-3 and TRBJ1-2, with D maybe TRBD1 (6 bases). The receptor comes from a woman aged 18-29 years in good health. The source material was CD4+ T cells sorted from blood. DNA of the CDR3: TGTGCCATCAGTGCGGGGGGGGCTTTGAGGAGAAACTATGGCTACACCTTC. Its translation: CAISAGGALRRNYGYTF.